The rows below give T cell receptor beta chains drawn from one sample of a study of early T cells in non-severe SARS-CoV-2 infection. TCRdb reprocessed the 5' RACE reads via MiXCR and lists one record per CDR3 protein. In the table there are around 39,000 distinct CDR3 sequences, almost 5.5% of which are singletons. Sequenced material: whole blood, taken at baseline. Receptors originate from an adult who was a healthcare worker with PCR-confirmed SARS-CoV-2 infection or an uninfected control (not recorded which). The CDR3 runs from the conserved cysteine through the conserved F or W. A D gene is named only where the DNA matches it firmly. Size is omitted from some rows. Given values are once, few, many or a class for expanded clones.

>NA|many|TRBV14|TRBJ1-2
TGTGCCAGCAGCCAAGGCGGCGTAACAGGGCGCGGCTACACCTTC
CASSQGGVTGRGYTF
>NA|many|TRBV10-3|TRBJ1-3
TGTGCCATCAGTAGCCGGGACACCATCTCTGGAAACACCATATATTTT
CAISSRDTISGNTIYF
>NA|few|TRBV20-1|TRBJ2-4
TGCAGTGCTAGAACCAGTCTAGCCAAAAACATTCAGTACTTC
CSARTSLAKNIQYF
>TRBD1|few|TRBV3-1|TRBJ2-4
TGTGCCAGCAGCCGAACTACAGGGGGCGCTTACATTCAGTACTTC
CASSRTTGGAYIQYF
>TRBD2|many|TRBV28|TRBJ2-6
TGTGCCACCTCCCTGGGGGGGACTGGGGCCAACGTCCTGACTTTC
CATSLGGTGANVLTF
>NA|NA|TRBV13|TRBJ2-7
TGTGCCAGCTCCGGCTGGGGAGACGAGCAGTACTTC
CASSGWGDEQYF
>NA|many|TRBV21-1|TRBJ1-1
TGTGCCAGCAGCGAACCCGGGACAGGGATGATAGACACTGAAGCTTTCTTT
CASSEPGTGMIDTEAFF
>TRBD2|many|TRBV2|TRBJ2-1
TGTGCCAGCAGATCCGGGACTAGCGGGAGCGGGGAGCAGTTCTTC
CASRSGTSGSGEQFF
>NA|many|TRBV12-3/TRBV12-4|TRBJ1-2
TGTGCCAGCAGTTTTGGGGAGATGTTTGGCTACACCTTC
CASSFGEMFGYTF
>NA|NA|TRBV18|TRBJ1-6
TGTGCCAGCTCACCACCGCTCTATAATTCACCCCTCCACTTT
CASSPPLYNSPLHF
>NA|NA|TRBV19|TRBJ1-4
TGTGCCAGTAGTATAGACGGGACCTTTGGTGAAAAACTGTTTTTT
CASSIDGTFGEKLFF
>TRBD2|once|TRBV27|TRBJ2-3
TGTGCCAGCAGTTCCCCGGGACTAGCATACGATACGCAGTATTTT
CASSSPGLAYDTQYF
>NA|NA|TRBV20-1|TRBJ2-1
TGCAGTGCTGAAAAGGGGGATGAGCAGTTCTTC
CSAEKGDEQFF
>NA|NA|TRBV9|TRBJ2-1
TGTGCCAGCAGCGTTCAGGGCTCCTACAATGAGCAGTTCTTC
CASSVQGSYNEQFF
>TRBD2|many|TRBV20-1|TRBJ2-1
TGCAGTGCTAGTGGCCTAGCGGGAGTCAACACCTACAATGAGCAGTTCTTC
CSASGLAGVNTYNEQFF
>NA|many|TRBV11-2|TRBJ2-1
TGTGCCAGCAACAGACCAAGCCCTTCCTCCTACAATGAGCAGTTCTTC
CASNRPSPSSYNEQFF
>TRBD2|few|TRBV6-2/TRBV6-3|TRBJ2-1
TGTGCCAGCAGTTACTCGGGACTAGCTGAGCAGTTCTTC
CASSYSGLAEQFF
>NA|NA|TRBV11-1|TRBJ2-7
TGTGCCAGCAGCCCCGAGGTTGTGGCGATGGAGCAGTACTTC
CASSPEVVAMEQYF
>NA|NA|TRBV7-2|TRBJ2-5
TGTGCCAGCAGCTTCGGACTGGGGGCCGGTGAGACCCAGTACTTC
CASSFGLGAGETQYF
>NA|many|TRBV3-1|TRBJ2-5
TGTGCCAGCAGCCAAGTTCGTGGGGAGACCCAGTACTTC
CASSQVRGETQYF
>NA|many|TRBV24-1|TRBJ2-2
TGTGCCACCAGTGATATGGACCACCCGAACACCGGGGAGCTGTTTTTT
CATSDMDHPNTGELFF
>TRBD1|many|TRBV5-6|TRBJ1-2
TGTGCCAGCAGCTTGCCGACAGGGACTAACTATGGCTACACCTTC
CASSLPTGTNYGYTF
>TRBD2|many|TRBV15|TRBJ2-1
TGTGCCACCAGCAGAGACCTAGCGGGAGGGAACAATGAGCAGTTCTTC
CATSRDLAGGNNEQFF
>NA|NA|TRBV3-1|TRBJ2-3
TGTGCCAGCAGCCAAGAGGTGGGCGGGGGCACAGATACGCAGTATTTT
CASSQEVGGGTDTQYF
>NA|many|TRBV5-1|TRBJ2-7
TGCGCCAGCAGCTCCGCGTTGCAGGAGACCTACGAGCAGTACTTC
CASSSALQETYEQYF